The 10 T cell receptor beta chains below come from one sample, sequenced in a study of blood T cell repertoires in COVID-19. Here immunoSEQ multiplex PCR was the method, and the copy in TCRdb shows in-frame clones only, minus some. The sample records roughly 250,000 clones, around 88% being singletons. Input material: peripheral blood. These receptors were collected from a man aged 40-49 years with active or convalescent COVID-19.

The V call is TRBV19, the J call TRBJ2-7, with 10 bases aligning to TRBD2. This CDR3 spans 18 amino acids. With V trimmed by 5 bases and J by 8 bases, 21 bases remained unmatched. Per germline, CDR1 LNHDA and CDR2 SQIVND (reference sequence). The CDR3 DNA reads TGTGCCAGTAGTCCTGGACTAGCGGCCCCATCACGCACCAGACAGCAGTACTTC. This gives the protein CASSPGLAAPSRTRQQYF.

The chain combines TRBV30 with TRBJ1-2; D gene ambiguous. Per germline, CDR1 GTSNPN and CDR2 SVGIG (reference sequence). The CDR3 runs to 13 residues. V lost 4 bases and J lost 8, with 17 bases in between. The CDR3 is CAWKNSGSRGYTF. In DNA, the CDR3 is TGTGCCTGGAAAAATTCGGGATCTCGGGGCTACACCTTC. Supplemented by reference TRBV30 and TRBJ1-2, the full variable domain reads SQTIHQWPATLVQPVGSPLSLECTVEGTSNPNLYWYRQAAGRGLQLLFYSVGIGQISSEVPQNLSASRPQDRQFILSSKKLLLSDSGFYLCAWKNSGSRGYTFGSGTRLTVV.

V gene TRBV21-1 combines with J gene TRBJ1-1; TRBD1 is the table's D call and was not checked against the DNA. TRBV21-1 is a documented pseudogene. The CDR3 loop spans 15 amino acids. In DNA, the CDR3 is TGTGCCAGCAGCAAAAAGCAGGGGGTAAAGACTGAAGCTTTCTTT. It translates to CASSKKQGVKTEAFF.

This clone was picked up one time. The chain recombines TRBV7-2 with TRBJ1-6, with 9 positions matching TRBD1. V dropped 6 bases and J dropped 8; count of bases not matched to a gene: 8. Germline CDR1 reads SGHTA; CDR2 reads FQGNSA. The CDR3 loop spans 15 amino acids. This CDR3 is CASSHGQGLDSPLHF. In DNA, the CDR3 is TGTGCCAGCAGTCACGGACAGGGGTTGGATTCACCCCTCCACTTT.

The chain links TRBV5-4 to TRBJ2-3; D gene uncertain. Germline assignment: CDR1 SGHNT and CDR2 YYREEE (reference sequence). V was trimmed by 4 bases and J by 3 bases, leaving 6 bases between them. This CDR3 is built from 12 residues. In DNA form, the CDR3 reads TGTGCCAGCAGCCAACTGACAGATACGCAGTATTTT. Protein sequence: CASSQLTDTQYF.

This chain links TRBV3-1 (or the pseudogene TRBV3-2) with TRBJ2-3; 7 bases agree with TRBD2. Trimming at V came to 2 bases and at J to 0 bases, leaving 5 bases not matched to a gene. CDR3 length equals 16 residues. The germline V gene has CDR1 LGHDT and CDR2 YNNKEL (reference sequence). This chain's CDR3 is CASSQRTRGSTDTQYF. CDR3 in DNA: TGTGCCAGCAGCCAAAGGACGCGGGGGAGCACAGATACGCAGTATTTT.

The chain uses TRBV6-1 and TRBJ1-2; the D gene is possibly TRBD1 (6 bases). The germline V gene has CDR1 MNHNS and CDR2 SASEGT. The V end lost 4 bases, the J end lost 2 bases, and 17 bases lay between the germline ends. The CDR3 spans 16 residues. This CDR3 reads CASSAHGGLGNYGYTF. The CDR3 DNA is TGTGCCAGCAGTGCTCACGGGGGGCTTGGAAACTATGGCTACACCTTC.

The CDR3 nucleotides read TGTGCCAGCAGTCCGCGACGGAGTCTCAATTCACCCCTCCACTTT. It yields the protein CASSPRRSLNSPLHF. The chain recombines TRBV6-5 with TRBJ1-6; no definite D call. Germline CDR1 MNHEY, CDR2 SVGAGI. The CDR3 loop spans 15 amino acids. V lost 5 bases and J 7 bases, leaving 15 bases between the germline ends.

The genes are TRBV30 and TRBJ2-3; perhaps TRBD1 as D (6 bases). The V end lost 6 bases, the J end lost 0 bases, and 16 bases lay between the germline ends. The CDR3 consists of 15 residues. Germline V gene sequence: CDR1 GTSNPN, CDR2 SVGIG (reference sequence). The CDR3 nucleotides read TGTGCCTGTATGGACAGAGCCACTAGCACAGATACGCAGTATTTT. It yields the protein CACMDRATSTDTQYF.

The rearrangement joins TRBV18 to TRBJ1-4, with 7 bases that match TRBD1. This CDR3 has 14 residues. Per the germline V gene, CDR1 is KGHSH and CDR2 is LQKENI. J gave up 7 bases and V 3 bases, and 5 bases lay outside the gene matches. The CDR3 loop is CASSPYRGSEKLFF. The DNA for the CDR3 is TGTGCCAGCTCACCTTACAGGGGTAGTGAAAAACTGTTTTTT. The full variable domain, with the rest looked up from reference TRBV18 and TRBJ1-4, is NAGVMQNPRHLVRRRGQEARLRCSPMKGHSHVYWYRQLPEEGLKFMVYLQKENIIDESGMPKERFSAEFPKEGPSILRIQQVVRGDSAAYFCASSPYRGSEKLFFGSGTQLSVL.